This TCR beta chain was captured by sequencing in a study of T cell changes during pregnancy in multiple sclerosis (dated by TCRdb to about 2019). Notes on the research overall: The study examined how the T cell repertoire changed over the course of pregnancy in women with multiple sclerosis.

The germline V gene (reference sequence) gives CDR1 as SGHNT and CDR2 as YYREEE. The germline V and J ends show losses of 4 bases and 4 bases respectively, and no gene match explains 10 bases of the junction. From the cysteine up to the phenylalanine, the CDR3 has a length of 16 residues. Here the CDR3 DNA is all that survives: 48 bases in frame from base 1. A word on this clone: No cognate antigen has been identified for it. Nothing much larger sits one base from this clone, and base qualities are not available.

The library was prepared using the immunoSEQ multiplex PCR assay. TCRdb re-hosts the immuneACCESS table, in-frame sequences only. Its copies lack some clones; in the studies checked, an unresolved V gene accounts for under half of them, and the cause for the rest is not known. This sample has approximately 84,000 clones in its table, and 94% of those were observed once. The ten largest clones add up to 2.5% of the sample. This sequence originates from a female donor with multiple sclerosis, enrolled in a pregnancy study. The source material was peripheral blood, sampled in the third trimester of pregnancy. This sequence uses TRBV5-4 and TRBJ2-3, with 9 central nucleotides matching TRBD2. DNA sequence: TGTGCCAGCAGCGGTGCGGGGGGGGCCGGGGCAGATACGCAGTATTTT. Translated, this gives CASSGAGGAGADTQYF. The full variable domain, completed from the reference TRBV5-4 and TRBJ2-3 proteins outside the CDR3, reads ETGVTQSPTHLIKTRGQQVTLRCSSQSGHNTVSWYQQALGQGPQFIFQYYREEENGRGNFPPRFSGLQFPNYSSELNVNALELDDSALYLCASSGAGGAGADTQYFGPGTRLTVL.